Given below is one TCR beta chain in context. TCRdb keeps only in-frame clones here, not all; method: immunoSEQ multiplex PCR. The data hold approximately 250,000 clones, with approximately 82% observed a single time. The ends were cut back, 11 bases at V and 8 bases at J, with 15 bases in the middle. The CDR3 length is 12 residues. Germline CDR1 reads MGHDK; CDR2 reads SYGVNS. The record originates from a study of blood T cell repertoires in COVID-19. Study context: The United States, Italy and Spain provided the acute and convalescent COVID-19 samples.

The V gene is TRBV25-1, the J gene TRBJ1-4, with unresolved D. Sequencing was carried out using peripheral blood. The sequence was collected from a man aged 55 to 70 who had recovered from COVID-19. The CDR3 here is CADLYGEEKLFF. Written as DNA, the CDR3 is TGTGCCGACCTGTACGGGGAAGAAAAACTGTTTTTT.